The TCR beta chain described here comes from a study of blood T cell repertoires in COVID-19. Turning to the study itself: COVID-19 samples from acute and convalescent phases originated in the United States, Italy and Spain.

The V gene's germline CDR1 is LNHDA and CDR2 SQIVND (reference sequence). Deletions cut 7 bases from V and 2 bases from J, with 15 bases between. This CDR3 comprises 15 residues. Sequencing used immunoSEQ multiplex PCR; TCRdb keeps in-frame clones, though not all of them. The table includes 75,000 to 95,000 clones, 70% to 90% detected once. This clone was detected only once. This receptor was identified in a woman older than 75 with acute or convalescent COVID-19. This chain links TRBV19 with TRBJ1-5; D may be TRBD1 (5 bases). The sample consisted of peripheral blood. CDR3 DNA sequence: TGTGCCAGTACTGGGGGGGTTGTAGGCAATCAGCCCCAGCATTTT. Amino acid sequence: CASTGGVVGNQPQHF.